A selection of T cell receptor beta chains follows, all from one sample in a study of cytomegalovirus exposure and HLA in healthy donors. Using immunoSEQ multiplex PCR, the repertoire was profiled, and TCRdb retains in-frame clones only, with some absent. The sample includes 55,000 to 75,000 clones, over 70% seen only once; the top ten take over 10%. Sample: PBMCs. These receptors were obtained from a human donor in good health. CDR3s leave out the opening cysteine and the closing phenylalanine or tryptophan. Each record gives: CDR3 protein, V gene, J gene.

CDR3aa: ASSSRATNEKLF; v_gene: TRBV7-8; j_gene: TRBJ1-4
CDR3aa: SVETRNRVYYEQY; v_gene: TRBV29-1; j_gene: TRBJ2-7
CDR3aa: ASSFPPAGGIDEQF; v_gene: TRBV28; j_gene: TRBJ2-1
CDR3aa: ATRDREETQY; v_gene: TRBV6-5; j_gene: TRBJ2-5
CDR3aa: ASSKRVPGAQIFSDTQY; v_gene: TRBV7-8; j_gene: TRBJ2-3
CDR3aa: ASSRGPTEAF; v_gene: TRBV6-5; j_gene: TRBJ1-1
CDR3aa: ASSQGGLAEQF; v_gene: TRBV4-1; j_gene: TRBJ2-1
CDR3aa: ASSQGLVEKLF; v_gene: TRBV4-2; j_gene: TRBJ1-4
CDR3aa: ASTQRRGEKLF; v_gene: TRBV6-5; j_gene: TRBJ1-4
CDR3aa: ASSPLERLSSYEQY; v_gene: TRBV5-6; j_gene: TRBJ2-7
CDR3aa: ASSLRDRDTGELF; v_gene: TRBV6-5; j_gene: TRBJ2-2
CDR3aa: ASSFDSSEQY; v_gene: TRBV5-1; j_gene: TRBJ2-7
CDR3aa: ASSSDRVPGELF; v_gene: TRBV5-4; j_gene: TRBJ2-2
CDR3aa: ASSSTGTGDHEQY; v_gene: TRBV28; j_gene: TRBJ2-7
CDR3aa: ATSRGAGQETQY; v_gene: TRBV15; j_gene: TRBJ2-5
CDR3aa: ASSVVAEGDTQY; v_gene: TRBV9; j_gene: TRBJ2-3
CDR3aa: SVLGGQGTNEKLF; v_gene: TRBV29-1; j_gene: TRBJ1-4
CDR3aa: ASSPGTSGRLDEQF; v_gene: TRBV7-9; j_gene: TRBJ2-1
CDR3aa: ASSGGHSRGSYEQY; v_gene: TRBV5-1; j_gene: TRBJ2-7
CDR3aa: ASSLWGAQY; v_gene: TRBV6-6; j_gene: TRBJ2-3
CDR3aa: SASRAETQY; v_gene: TRBV20-1; j_gene: TRBJ2-5
CDR3aa: ASSRAGDSYEQY; v_gene: TRBV18; j_gene: TRBJ2-7
CDR3aa: ASSLMGLRLAGQETQY; v_gene: TRBV2; j_gene: TRBJ2-5
CDR3aa: ASSPARDPGRSEQF; v_gene: TRBV7-8; j_gene: TRBJ2-1
CDR3aa: AWRTGYSNSPLH; v_gene: TRBV30; j_gene: TRBJ1-6
CDR3aa: ASSPGTGGNTGELF; v_gene: TRBV5-1; j_gene: TRBJ2-2
CDR3aa: AWSVVGGGQGGT; v_gene: TRBV30; j_gene: TRBJ1-2
CDR3aa: ASSLRMSYNEQF; v_gene: TRBV11-3; j_gene: TRBJ2-1
CDR3aa: ASSQERGGLDEQF; v_gene: TRBV14; j_gene: TRBJ2-1
CDR3aa: ASRWSSGSTDTQY; v_gene: TRBV7-8; j_gene: TRBJ2-3
CDR3aa: ASSLGDRGHEQY; v_gene: TRBV7-2; j_gene: TRBJ2-7
CDR3aa: ASSLEPSGSYNEQF; v_gene: TRBV5-1; j_gene: TRBJ2-1
CDR3aa: ASQTGVSTDTQY; v_gene: TRBV30; j_gene: TRBJ2-3
CDR3aa: ASSPQEGTSGTGELF; v_gene: TRBV9; j_gene: TRBJ2-2
CDR3aa: ASSQPGQNYEQY; v_gene: TRBV4-1; j_gene: TRBJ2-7
CDR3aa: ASSLGSGELF; v_gene: TRBV27; j_gene: TRBJ2-2
CDR3aa: ASSPTGTGGTEAF; v_gene: TRBV18; j_gene: TRBJ1-1
CDR3aa: ASSVSTGNSGRNTGELF; v_gene: TRBV9; j_gene: TRBJ2-2
CDR3aa: ASSDSGAGGWNEQF; v_gene: TRBV6-4; j_gene: TRBJ2-1
CDR3aa: ASSLPEHDRAYGYT; v_gene: TRBV5-4; j_gene: TRBJ1-2
CDR3aa: ASLGQGGDSGANVLT; v_gene: TRBV18; j_gene: TRBJ2-6
CDR3aa: ASFTGFGGGELF; v_gene: TRBV6-5; j_gene: TRBJ2-2
CDR3aa: ASSYLAGGTGELF; v_gene: TRBV5-1; j_gene: TRBJ2-2
CDR3aa: ASSYRQGARGNQPQH; v_gene: TRBV23-1; j_gene: TRBJ1-5
CDR3aa: ATSRDRRDSSFNEAF; v_gene: TRBV15; j_gene: TRBJ1-1
CDR3aa: ASSDSSGSYNEQF; v_gene: TRBV6-4; j_gene: TRBJ2-1
CDR3aa: ASEGDRVGYT; v_gene: TRBV6-1; j_gene: TRBJ1-2
CDR3aa: ASSLRQGGYEQY; v_gene: TRBV27; j_gene: TRBJ2-7
CDR3aa: ASSQGSADTDTQY; v_gene: TRBV5-1; j_gene: TRBJ2-3